This TCR beta chain was retrieved from a study of blood T cell repertoires in COVID-19. With respect to this clone: Other DNA sequences in this sample translate to the same CDR3.

The CDR3 runs to 14 residues. The ends were cut back, 7 bases at V and 0 bases at J, with 10 bases in the middle. CDR1 and CDR2 (germline): SNHLY, FYNNEI. Assay used: immunoSEQ multiplex PCR; TCRdb lists only in-frame clones, some missing. The sample has fewer than 650,000 clones; about 89% are singletons. The sequencing sample was made of peripheral blood. The V call is TRBV2, the J call TRBJ2-1; D perhaps matches TRBD2 (7 bases). The origin of this receptor is a woman in her 50s with COVID-19, enrolled during active disease. For the CDR3, the DNA is TGTGCCAGCAAGGGGGGGAGCTCCTACAATGAGCAGTTCTTC. Translating it yields CASKGGSSYNEQFF. Full variable domain (missing parts from reference TRBV2 and TRBJ2-1): EPEVTQTPSHQVTQMGQEVILRCVPISNHLYFYWYRQILGQKVEFLVSFYNNEISEKSEIFDDQFSVERPDGSNFTLKIRSTKLEDSAMYFCASKGGSSYNEQFFGPGTRLTVL.